Below, 13 T cell receptor beta chains from the same sample are listed, as sequenced in a study of T-cell memory formation after mild COVID-19. Each CDR3 protein is one row after TCRdb ran MiXCR on the 5' RACE reads. The sample lists about half a million distinct CDR3 sequences, approximately 18% occurring once. Sequencing was carried out using PBMCs or a T cell subset sorted from them (not recorded which). The receptors stem from an adult woman who had mild COVID-19 (a few samples of this study predate the infection). Cell type and time point are not known.

This clonotype was seen more than once but under ten times. The gene calls are TRBV7-9 and TRBJ1-2; 7 nucleotides agree with TRBD1. This CDR3 has 14 residues. Germline-derived CDR1 and CDR2 are SEHNR and FQNEAQ (reference sequence). Trimming took 5 bases from V and 2 from J; bases not matched to a gene: 5. Here the CDR3 reads CASSPQGENYGYTF. CDR3 bases: TGTGCCAGCAGCCCTCAGGGGGAGAACTATGGCTACACCTTC.

V and J are TRBV11-2 and TRBJ2-1; 9 bases are a match to TRBD1. The V segment lost 4 bases and the J segment 8 bases; nucleotides outside the gene matches: 3. Germline CDR1 is SGHAT and CDR2 is FQNNGV. This CDR3 is 13 amino acids long. This CDR3 is CASSSGTGYEQFF. The CDR3 DNA follows: TGTGCCAGCAGCTCCGGGACAGGGTATGAGCAGTTCTTC. Filled out from reference TRBV11-2 and TRBJ2-1, the complete variable domain reads EAGVAQSPRYKIIEKRQSVAFWCNPISGHATLYWYQQILGQGPKLLIQFQNNGVVDDSQLPKDRFSAERLKGVDSTLKIQPAKLEDSAVYLCASSSGTGYEQFFGPGTRLTVL.

This clonotype was picked up many times. This sequence joins TRBV3-1 and TRBJ2-7, with 9 bases aligning to TRBD1. CDR1 is LGHDT, CDR2 YNNKEL, per germline (reference sequence). The CDR3 runs to 14 residues. V trimming: 8 bases; J trimming: 6 bases; junction bases outside the gene matches: 11. For the CDR3, the DNA is TGTGCCAGCTCCTTACAGGGGGCGTTGAGCGAGCAGTACTTC. Translated: CASSLQGALSEQYF.

The rearrangement uses TRBV6-1 and TRBJ1-1; D remains unclear. The V and J ends lost 2 bases and 6 bases respectively, with 19 bases between them. CDR3 size: 16 residues. Germline-derived CDR1 and CDR2 are MNHNS and SASEGT. The CDR3 loop reads CASSERSKVSQAEAFF. The CDR3 DNA is TGTGCCAGCAGTGAACGAAGCAAGGTTTCGCAGGCTGAAGCTTTCTTT.

The chain is built from TRBV20-1 and TRBJ1-4; D uncertain. The V gene's germline CDR1 is DFQATT and CDR2 SNEGSKA (reference sequence). The CDR3 is made up of 15 amino acids. V gave up 5 bases and J gave up 7 bases, with 20 bases separating them. CDR3 residues: CSAGNYPDRGEKLFF. DNA for the CDR3: TGCAGTGCTGGAAACTACCCCGACCGAGGTGAAAAACTGTTTTTT.

CDR3 protein: CASSQKPRQRGETQYF. In nucleotides, the CDR3 is TGCGCCAGCAGTCAAAAACCACGACAGAGGGGAGAGACCCAGTACTTC. This chain joins TRBV23-1 and TRBJ2-5, with D possibly called TRBD1 or TRBD2 (5 bases each). TRBV23-1 carries the ORF label, with uncertain function. The CDR3 covers 16 residues. The ends were cut back, 2 bases at V and 4 bases at J, with 17 bases in the middle.

This clonotype was counted at least ten times. The chain carries TRBV29-1 and TRBJ2-5; 9 bases agree with TRBD1. V shed 6 bases and J 4 bases; nucleotides not matched to a gene: 6. Germline CDR1 SQVTM, CDR2 ANQGSEA. This CDR3 has 13 amino acids. CDR3 in amino acids: CSVGQGKGETQYF. Written as DNA, the CDR3 is TGCAGCGTCGGACAGGGGAAGGGAGAGACCCAGTACTTC.

This clonotype was found once. The rearrangement joins TRBV2 to TRBJ2-3; 10 positions agree with TRBD1. This CDR3 comprises 14 residues. V was clipped by 4 bases and J by 2 bases; unmatched bases: 0. CDR1 and CDR2 from the germline V gene are SNHLY and FYNNEI. The CDR3: CASSGQGATDTQYF. In nucleotides, the CDR3 is TGTGCCAGCAGTGGACAGGGGGCCACAGATACGCAGTATTTT.

In this sample, this clonotype turned up many times. This chain uses TRBV7-3 with TRBJ2-1, with 9 bases identical to TRBD2. The CDR3 sequence is 16 residues long. J lost 4 bases, V lost 2 bases, and 6 bases had no gene match. Looked up from germline, CDR1 is SGHTA and CDR2 is FQGTGA. The CDR3, as DNA: TGTGCCAGCAGCTTATTGACTAGCGGACTGTACAATGAGCAGTTCTTC. This codes for CASSLLTSGLYNEQFF. The full variable domain, in which reference TRBV7-3 and TRBJ2-1 provide the parts outside the CDR3, is GAGVSQTPSNKVTEKGKYVELRCDPISGHTALYWYRQSLGQGPEFLIYFQGTGAADDSGLPNDRFFAVRPEGSVSTLKIQRTERGDSAVYLCASSLLTSGLYNEQFFGPGTRLTVL.

The chain employs TRBV14 and TRBJ2-3, with D perhaps matching TRBD2 (6 bases). V lost 0 bases and J 4 bases, leaving 14 bases between the germline ends. CDR1 is SGHDN and CDR2 is FVKESK in the germline V gene. The CDR3 runs to 16 residues. This CDR3 reads CASSQEPSVSPDTQYF. DNA for the CDR3: TGTGCCAGCAGCCAAGAACCTAGCGTTAGCCCAGATACGCAGTATTTT.

The rearrangement uses TRBV7-6 and TRBJ1-1; 8 bases are a match to TRBD1. Germline trimming cut 2 bases from V and 2 bases from J; bases unmatched to any gene: 4. Germline lookup yields CDR1 SGHVS and CDR2 FNYEAQ. This CDR3 is 15 amino acids long. The CDR3 DNA reads TGTGCCAGCAGCTTACCGGACAGGGTAAACACTGAAGCTTTCTTT. Its translation: CASSLPDRVNTEAFF. The full variable domain, completed using reference TRBV7-6 and TRBJ1-1, is GAGVSQSPRYKVTKRGQDVALRCDPISGHVSLYWYRQALGQGPEFLTYFNYEAQQDKSGLPNDRFSAERPEGSISTLTIQRTEQRDSAMYRCASSLPDRVNTEAFFGQGTRLTVV.

V gene TRBV27 combines with J gene TRBJ2-5, with 7 bases fitting TRBD2. Trimming at V came to 3 bases and at J to 1 base, leaving 5 bases not matched to a gene. This CDR3 has 15 amino acids. The V gene's germline CDR1 is MNHEY and CDR2 SMNVEV (reference sequence). The CDR3 is CASSFGLGSQETQYF. The CDR3, as DNA: TGTGCCAGCAGTTTTGGACTAGGATCCCAAGAGACCCAGTACTTC.

The chain couples TRBV20-1 to TRBJ2-3; D might be TRBD1 (6 bases). Trimming shortened V by 3 bases and J by 1 base, and 20 bases separated the two germline ends. Germline lookup yields CDR1 DFQATT and CDR2 SNEGSKA (reference sequence). This CDR3 spans 17 amino acids. CDR3 sequence: CSAREIDRREGTDTQYF. The CDR3 DNA sequence: TGCAGTGCTAGGGAAATAGACAGGAGAGAAGGCACAGATACGCAGTATTTT.